This T cell receptor beta chain was sequenced during a study of T cell responses to AZD1222 COVID-19 vaccine (dated by TCRdb to 2020 to 2023). Concerning the study at large: A total of 240 or so trial participants underwent TCR sequencing, of whom about 200 had received two doses of AZD1222 and around 26 had received two doses of the MenACWY control vaccine. Trial participants were enrolled by age into subgroups of 18-55, 56-69 and 70-plus years, and around 140, 26 and 57 TCR-sequenced participants, respectively, were included in these subgroups.

The CDR3 regions of human TCRbeta chains were analyzed by immunosequencing. As for the authors' bioinformatics: TCRs in the repertoires were compared against a reference library of SARS-CoV-2-specific TCRs that had been generated with the MIRA antigen-specificity platform. Breadth was defined as the fraction of unique TCRs that were SARS-CoV-2-associated. Depth was defined as the fraction of total T cells that were SARS-CoV-2-associated. Each spike-specific TCR was assigned to its reactive spike region and to a CD4 or CD8 class using the MIRA data. Log10-transformed breadth and depth values were compared by one-way ANOVA with Sidak's multiple comparisons tests. In its TCRdb copy, this immuneACCESS table keeps in-frame sequences only and misses some clones. Where compared with another copy, unresolved V genes explain less than half of these, and the others have no known cause. Clone size and the V and J calls come from that table; the DNA yielded D and trimming. This sample comprises about 120,000 clones, approximately 94% of them detected only once. 5% of the sample is taken by the ten largest.

Overall study results and their limits: Conclusions about previously exposed vaccinees are limited because only six or seven AZD1222 recipients were SARS-CoV-2 seropositive at baseline. After two AZD1222 doses, spike-specific TCR breadth and depth were significantly higher than at day 0 and than in MenACWY recipients. Epitopes outside the regions mutated in the B.1.351 and B.1.1.7 variants were reportedly recognized by nearly half of the unique spike-specific TCRs. Participants were mostly white British and included more females than males, and it was suggested by the authors that clonal diversity may have been underestimated. Because no samples from the day 14 peak response were available, repertoires could be characterized only after the peak T cell response. The 56-69-year group was small, and its depth increase did not reach significance, likely because of low power. The whole spike protein was spanned by vaccine-associated CD4 TCRs, and dominant responses were seen in regions 160-218 and 743-854.

In the case of this clone: Its specific antigen is unknown. It has no much larger one-base neighbor in the sample; base qualities were not kept.

V is reduced by 0 bases and J by 3 bases, leaving a spacing of 16 bases between them. From a lookup of the germline V gene, CDR1 and CDR2 are SGHRS and YFSETQ. CDR3 length: 17 amino acids, cysteine to phenylalanine. Only the CDR3 DNA is retained, 51 bases long and in frame from the first base. The time point tag for this specimen amounts to: about 28 days (+/-7) after the second vaccine dose. AZD1222 recipients given second doses at about 4 weeks or at about 12 weeks were pooled, since spike-specific TCR depth and breadth were not found to differ between the two schedules. Vaccinee samples came from UK trials COV001 and COV002, including a single-blind randomized controlled phase 2/3 trial of AZD1222 (ChAdOx1 nCoV-19) in healthy adults. For TCRbeta chain sequencing, PBMC samples from trial participants were taken at day 0 and at day 28 after the second dose.

The receptor was isolated from an adult who received the AZD1222 COVID-19 vaccine. The starting material was peripheral blood, obtained 28 days after the second AZD1222 dose. The chain links TRBV5-1 with TRBJ2-1, and TRBD2 may be the D gene, going by 6 matching bases. The DNA sequence is given as TGCGCCAGCAGCTTGGGGAAACGGGGGTCCGGCTACAATGAGCAGTTCTTC. Its protein reads: CASSLGKRGSGYNEQFF.